The clone carrying this T cell receptor beta chain was recorded many times. Its antigen remains unknown. Starting material of 500 ng total RNA yielded TCR beta cDNA via a constant-region primer. Libraries of TCR beta came from three nested multiplex PCR rounds with slightly modified ARM-PCR. Investigators reported that the first two PCR rounds, at 10 cycles each, used TRBV1-TRBV30 forward primers with a C-beta reverse primer. TCRdb reprocessed the multiplex PCR reads with MiXCR, giving one entry per CDR3 protein. Among 85,000 to 100,000 distinct CDR3 sequences, around 70% were seen once, and the ten largest hold under 30%. The sample is drawn from a study of tumor-infiltrating lymphocytes in primary liver carcinoma. Study details: Men as well as women, aged 30 to 69 years, made up the patients. Stage T1-T3 N0M0 and a size of roughly 4.2 to 10 cm characterized the tumors. Samples yielded about 3.5 to 7.5 million productive TCRbeta reads, similar across tissue types. Whole-study findings and limits: Overlap in tumor-adjacent and tumor-blood pairs fell below that of tumor region pairs.

The germline V gene has CDR1 MNHNS and CDR2 SASEGT. This CDR3 has 17 residues. V gave up 5 bases and J gave up 7 bases; unmatched junction bases: 15. From about 20-30 mg of unsorted bulk tissue, DNA and RNA were co-extracted together. The specimen was tumor-adjacent normal liver tissue. This chain connects TRBV6-1 to TRBJ2-1; 9 bases line up with TRBD2. The clonotype comes from a man aged 40-55 years with primary liver carcinoma and hepatitis B virus infection. The CDR3 spells CASSIRTSAIGGNEQFF. CDR3 sequence (DNA): TGTGCCAGCAGTATACGGACTAGCGCAATAGGGGGGAATGAGCAGTTCTTC.